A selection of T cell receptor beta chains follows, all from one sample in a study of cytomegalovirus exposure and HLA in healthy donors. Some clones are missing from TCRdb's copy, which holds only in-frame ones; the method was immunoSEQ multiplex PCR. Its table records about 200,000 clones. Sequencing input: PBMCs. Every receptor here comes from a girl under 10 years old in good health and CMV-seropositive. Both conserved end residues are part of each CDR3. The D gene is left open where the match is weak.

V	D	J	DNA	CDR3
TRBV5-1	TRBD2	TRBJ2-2	TGCGCCAGCCGACTAGCGGGAGATACCGGGGAGCTGTTTTTT	CASRLAGDTGELFF
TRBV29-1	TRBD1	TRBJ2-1	TGCAGCGTTACAGGGGCCTTACAGGGATACAATGAGCAGTTCTTC	CSVTGALQGYNEQFF
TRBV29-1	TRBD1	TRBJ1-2	TGCAGCGTTGAAGATCCAGGGGGGCGGGATGGCTACACCTTC	CSVEDPGGRDGYTF
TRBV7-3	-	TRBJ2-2	TGTGCCAGCAGCTTTACCTTGACTAGGAATGGGGAGCTGTTTTTT	CASSFTLTRNGELFF
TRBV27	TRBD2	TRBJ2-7	TGTGCCAGCAGTTTTAGGACTAGCGGCACCTACGAGCAGTACTTC	CASSFRTSGTYEQYF
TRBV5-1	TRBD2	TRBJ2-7	TGCGCCAGCAGCTCGGCACTAGCGGGAGTTCCCTACGAGCAGTACTTC	CASSSALAGVPYEQYF
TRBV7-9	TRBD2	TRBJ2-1	TGTGCCAGCAACCCGACTAGCGGGTCCTACAATGAGCAGTTCTTC	CASNPTSGSYNEQFF
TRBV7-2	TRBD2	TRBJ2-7	TGTGCCAGCAGTATAGCGGAAGCGGGGGAGCAGTACTTC	CASSIAEAGEQYF
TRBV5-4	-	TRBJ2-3	TGTGCCAGCAGCTCACGGGGTCTGGTCTCACTCACAGATACGCAGTATTTT	CASSSRGLVSLTDTQYF
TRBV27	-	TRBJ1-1	TGTGCCAGCAGTTTAGCGGGGAGGGGAGAAGCTTTCTTT	CASSLAGRGEAFF
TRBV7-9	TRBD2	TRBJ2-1	TGTGCCAGCAGCTTAGGACTAGCGGTCTACAATGAGCAGTTCTTC	CASSLGLAVYNEQFF
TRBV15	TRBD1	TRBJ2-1	TGTGCCACCAGCGGTAAAATAAGGACAGGGGAAGGGGTTGAGCAGTTCTTC	CATSGKIRTGEGVEQFF
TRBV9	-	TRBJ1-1	TGTGCCAGCAGCGTAGCTCTGACAGGTGAAGCTTTCTTT	CASSVALTGEAFF
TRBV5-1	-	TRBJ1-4	TGCGCCAGCAGCCGCAGGGCAGTTAATGAAAAACTGTTTTTT	CASSRRAVNEKLFF
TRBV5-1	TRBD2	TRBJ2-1	TGCGCCAGCAGCTTAGTCGGACTAGCGGGAGGCAATGAGCAGTTCTTC	CASSLVGLAGGNEQFF
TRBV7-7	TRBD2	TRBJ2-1	TGTGCTAGCAGCTTTGGACTAGCGGAGAACAATGAGCAGTTCTTC	CASSFGLAENNEQFF
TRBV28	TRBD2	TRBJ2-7	TGTGCCAGCAGTTTGCCTAGCGGTATGGAGCAGTACTTC	CASSLPSGMEQYF
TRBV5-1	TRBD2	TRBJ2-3	TGCGCCAGCAGCTTGATGGGCCTGCTAGCGGGAGGGCCGGATACGCAGTATTTT	CASSLMGLLAGGPDTQYF
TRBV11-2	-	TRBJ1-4	TGTGCCAGCAGCTTAATACCAGGGCCCCGATCCCGCACTAATGAAAAACTGTTTTTT	CASSLIPGPRSRTNEKLFF
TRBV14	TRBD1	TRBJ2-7	TGTGCCAGCAGCCAAGCCCCGAGGGGACAGCCGAGGGACGAGCAGTACTTC	CASSQAPRGQPRDEQYF
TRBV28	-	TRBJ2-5	TGTGCCAGCAGCTGGGACTCCCAAGAGACCCAGTACTTC	CASSWDSQETQYF
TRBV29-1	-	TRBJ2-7	TGCAGCGTTGAGTCCCCTTATGGGCTAGCCTACGAGCAGTACTTC	CSVESPYGLAYEQYF
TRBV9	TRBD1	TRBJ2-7	TGTGCCAGCAGTGACCCCGTAGGACAGGGATCTCCCCAGCCCTACGAGCAGTACTTC	CASSDPVGQGSPQPYEQYF
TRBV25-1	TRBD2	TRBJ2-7	TGTGCCAGCAGTAGGGGCGGGAGTTTTCCCTACGAGCAGTACTTC	CASSRGGSFPYEQYF
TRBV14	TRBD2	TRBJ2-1	TGTGCCAGCAGCCCGTTAGCGGGAAACAATGAGCAGTTCTTC	CASSPLAGNNEQFF
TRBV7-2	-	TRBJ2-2	TGTGCCAGCAGCTTAGCGCCGGGGACTGGCACCGGGGAGCTGTTTTTT	CASSLAPGTGTGELFF
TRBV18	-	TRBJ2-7	TGTGCCAGCTCACGGGGCGGCTACGAGCAGTACTTC	CASSRGGYEQYF
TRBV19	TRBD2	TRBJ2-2	TGTGCCAGTAGGAGGGTGTGGGAGCGGGAGGGCCTCAGCGGGGAGCTGTTTTTT	CASRRVWEREGLSGELFF
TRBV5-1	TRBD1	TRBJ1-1	TGCGCCAGCAGCTTGCTAGGGGGCGTGAACACTGAAGCTTTCTTT	CASSLLGGVNTEAFF
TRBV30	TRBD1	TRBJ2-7	TGTGCCTGGAGCCAGGGGGTTTACGAGCAGTACTTC	CAWSQGVYEQYF
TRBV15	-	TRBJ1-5	TGTGCCACCAGCAGAGTTGGGGGAGGGGAGCCCCAGCATTTT	CATSRVGGGEPQHF
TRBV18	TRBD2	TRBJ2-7	TGTGCCAGCTCACCGGGGACTAGCGGGAGCTACGAGCAGTACTTC	CASSPGTSGSYEQYF
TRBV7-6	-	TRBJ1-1	TGTGCCAGCAGGCTCCGGGTGAACACTGAAGCTTTCTTT	CASRLRVNTEAFF
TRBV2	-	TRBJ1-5	TGTGCCAGCAGTGAAGAGTGGTTCGGGCAGGGAACCAATCAGCCCCAGCATTTT	CASSEEWFGQGTNQPQHF
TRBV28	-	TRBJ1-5	TGTGCCAGCAGATACAGGAGCCAGCCCCAGCATTTT	CASRYRSQPQHF
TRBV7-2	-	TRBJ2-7	TGTGCCAGCAGCTTAGTGGCCGTGGTCTACGAGCAGTACTTC	CASSLVAVVYEQYF
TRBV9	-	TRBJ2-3	TGTGCCAGCAGCGGGGGTACAAGCGGAGGGAGCACAGATACGCAGTATTTT	CASSGGTSGGSTDTQYF
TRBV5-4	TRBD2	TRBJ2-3	TGTGCCAGCAGCGCTAGCGGAGCCGTTACAGATACGCAGTATTTT	CASSASGAVTDTQYF
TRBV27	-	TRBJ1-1	TGTGCCAGCAGTCCCCGGACACCGTCTATGAACACTGAAGCTTTCTTT	CASSPRTPSMNTEAFF
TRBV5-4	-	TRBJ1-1	TGTGCCAGCAGCTTTCCTACAGGGCAGGCCACTGAAGCTTTCTTT	CASSFPTGQATEAFF
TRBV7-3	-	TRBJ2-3	TGTGCCAGCAGCCCCGGGGACTCGTTGCGCACAGATACGCAGTATTTT	CASSPGDSLRTDTQYF
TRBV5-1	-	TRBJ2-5	TGCGCCAGCAGCTTGGCGTGGAGGTCAGAAGAGACCCAGTACTTC	CASSLAWRSEETQYF
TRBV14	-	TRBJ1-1	TGTGCCAGCAGCCAAGGGCTTGGACACGGAGCTTTCTTT	CASSQGLGHGAFF
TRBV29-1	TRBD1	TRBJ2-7	TGCAGCGTTGAAGTGCGCCGGGACAGGTCCCACGAGCAGTACTTC	CSVEVRRDRSHEQYF
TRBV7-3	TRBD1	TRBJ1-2	TGTGCCAGCAGCCCGGGACAGGGGCCAAACTATGGCTACACCTTC	CASSPGQGPNYGYTF
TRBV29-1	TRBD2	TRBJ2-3	TGCAGCGTTGTTGGGGGGGGAAGGGATACGCAGTATTTT	CSVVGGGRDTQYF
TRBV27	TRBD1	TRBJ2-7	TGTGCCAGCAGTGCGCCGGGACAGACCTACGAGCAGTACTTC	CASSAPGQTYEQYF
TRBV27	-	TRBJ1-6	TGTGCCAGCAGTTTATCGGGGGGGTATTCACCCCTCCACTTT	CASSLSGGYSPLHF
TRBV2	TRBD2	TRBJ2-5	TGTGCCAGCAGTGAAGGGGGGGCTAGCGGGAGGGCCAAACAAGAGACCCAGTACTTC	CASSEGGASGRAKQETQYF
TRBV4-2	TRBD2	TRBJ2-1	TGTGCCAGCAGCCAGGGACTAGGGGAAAGCTCCTACAATGAGCAGTTCTTC	CASSQGLGESSYNEQFF
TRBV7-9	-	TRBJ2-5	TGTGCCAGCAGCTTAGCTCCCGGCAGGGAAGAGACCCAGTACTTC	CASSLAPGREETQYF
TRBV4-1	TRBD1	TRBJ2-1	TGCGCCAGCAGCCAGCCGGGACAGGGCTACAATGAGCAGTTCTTC	CASSQPGQGYNEQFF
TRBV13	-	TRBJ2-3	TGTGCCAGCAGCTCGCAAAGCATCCCACAGCCTTCTAGCACAGATACGCAGTATTTT	CASSSQSIPQPSSTDTQYF
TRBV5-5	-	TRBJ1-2	TGTGCCAGCAGCTTGGTGAGACAGTCCTATGGCTACACCTTC	CASSLVRQSYGYTF
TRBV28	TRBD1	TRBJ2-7	TGTGCCAGCAATTCCGGGACAGAGATCTCCTACGAGCAGTACTTC	CASNSGTEISYEQYF